Presented here are 17 T cell receptor beta chains from one specimen sequenced in a study of Graves' ophthalmopathy and Graves' hyperthyroidism. TCR beta CDR3 amplification used RNA transcripts. Amplification began with first-round RT-PCR using HTBI primers, then second-round multiplex PCR was performed. TCRdb passed the multiplex PCR reads through MiXCR, listing each CDR3 protein once. The table lists hundreds of thousands of distinct CDR3 sequences, around a fifth of them singletons. Sequencing used peripheral blood. All receptors come from a woman aged 18-29 years with stable Graves' hyperthyroidism.

This clonotype was observed at least ten times. This chain connects TRBV30 to TRBJ2-7, with D unclear. Trimming removed 1 base at V and 3 bases at J, with 10 bases between. Germline V CDR1 and CDR2: GTSNPN, SVGIG (reference sequence). This CDR3 region has 13 residues. CDR3: CAWSEGIFYEQYF. CDR3 nucleotide sequence: TGTGCCTGGAGTGAAGGGATTTTCTACGAGCAGTACTTC.

V and J are TRBV12-3 or TRBV12-4 and TRBJ1-5, with D possibly matching TRBD1 (5 bases). The CDR3 length is 14 residues. Deletions cut 5 bases from V and 7 bases from J, with 15 bases between. The CDR3 DNA reads as TGTGCCAGCAGTCCCGACGGGACGGACCAGCCCCAGCATTTT. Protein product: CASSPDGTDQPQHF.

This clonotype was counted between two and nine times. The rearrangement links TRBV6-1 to TRBJ2-7; 10 bases fit TRBD2. Unmatched junction bases numbered 8, after V lost 2 bases and J lost 7 bases. This CDR3 has 15 amino acids. Germline V lookup: CDR1 MNHNS, CDR2 SASEGT. CDR3 loop: CASSESSGGAGEQYF. The CDR3 DNA sequence: TGTGCCAGCAGTGAATCCAGCGGGGGGGCCGGAGAGCAGTACTTC.

This clonotype was detected many times. The rearrangement links TRBV29-1 to TRBJ1-2; TRBD1 matches 9 bases. The CDR3 covers 13 residues. V was pared by 6 bases and J by 1 base, with 3 bases of the junction left unmatched. Per germline, CDR1 SQVTM and CDR2 ANQGSEA. This chain's CDR3 is CSVTGGLNYGYTF. The CDR3 coding sequence is TGCAGCGTGACAGGGGGTCTTAACTATGGCTACACCTTC.

There are many counts of this clonotype. This chain links TRBV12-3 or TRBV12-4 with TRBJ1-1, with D possibly TRBD1 on 5 matching bases. The length of the CDR3 is 15 residues. The V gene lost 2 bases and the J gene lost 3 bases, with 13 bases spanning the gap. In DNA form, the CDR3 reads TGTGCCAGCAGTTTATCGAAGGGACGGGACACTGAAGCTTTCTTT. Translation: CASSLSKGRDTEAFF.

The chain combines TRBV6-5 with TRBJ1-5; D is uncertain. The V gene lost 2 bases and the J gene lost 2 bases, with 10 bases spanning the gap. The CDR3 is 15 amino acids. Germline CDR1 and CDR2: MNHEY and SVGAGI. DNA of the CDR3: TGTGCCAGCAGTTACCTGAAGGGCGGCAATCAGCCCCAGCATTTT. Its translation: CASSYLKGGNQPQHF.

As DNA, the CDR3 is TGTGCCAGCAGTTTCGACTCTCGGGAGACCCAGTACTTC. Protein sequence: CASSFDSRETQYF. This chain links TRBV6-2 or TRBV6-3 with TRBJ2-5; D call uncertain. The CDR3 loop spans 13 amino acids. The V end was cut by 4 bases, the J end by 5 bases, with 11 bases between. CDR1 and CDR2 from the germline V gene are MNHEY and SVGEGT.

This clonotype has a handful of counts. V is TRBV6-2 or TRBV6-3 and J is TRBJ1-2, with TRBD1 matching over 11 bases. J gave up 8 bases and V 4 bases, and 12 bases lay outside the gene matches. Germline assignment: CDR1 MNHEY and CDR2 SVGEGT. This CDR3 region has 16 residues. CDR3 DNA: TGTGCCAGCAGTTCCGGGACAGGGGGGCGGTCCTCCGGCTACACCTTC. Translated: CASSSGTGGRSSGYTF.

This clonotype was seen a single time. V gene TRBV4-1 combines with J gene TRBJ2-6; no reliable D call. The V and J ends lost 0 bases and 1 base respectively, with 7 bases between them. This CDR3 is built from 16 residues. Germline values: CDR1 MGHRA, CDR2 YSYEKL. The CDR3 spells CASSQEPESGANVLTF. CDR3 sequence (DNA): TGCGCCAGCAGCCAAGAGCCCGAGTCTGGGGCCAACGTCCTGACTTTC.

This clonotype appeared many times. This chain connects TRBV9 to TRBJ2-7, with a weak D call TRBD2 (5 bases). The ends were cut back, 0 bases at V and 2 bases at J, with 9 bases in the middle. The germline gives CDR1 SGDLS, CDR2 YYNGEE. This CDR3 has 14 amino acids. As DNA, the CDR3 is TGTGCCAGCAGCGTAGCGGTGGGAGCCTACGAGCAGTACTTC. It translates to CASSVAVGAYEQYF.

V usage is TRBV15 and J usage is TRBJ2-7; D is ambiguous. The V and J ends lost 0 bases and 1 base respectively, with 16 bases between them. The CDR3 totals 17 residues. Germline CDR1 reads LNHNV; CDR2 reads YYDKDF (reference sequence). The CDR3 nucleotides read TGTGCCACCAGCAGAGATTTATCAGGTTCGAAATCCTACGAGCAGTACTTC. Translating it yields CATSRDLSGSKSYEQYF.

This CDR3 reads CASSRGPTNTGELFF. CDR3 in DNA: TGTGCCAGCAGCCGGGGCCCAACGAACACCGGGGAGCTGTTTTTT. This chain connects TRBV3-1 to TRBJ2-2; TRBD1 might be the D (5 bases). CDR3 length: 15 amino acids. Germline CDR1 and CDR2: LGHDT and YNNKEL (reference sequence). The V and J ends lost 4 bases and 0 bases respectively, with 9 bases between them.

This clonotype was detected ten times or more. The rearrangement joins TRBV6-2 or TRBV6-3 to TRBJ2-3; D is possibly TRBD1 (6 bases). Germline CDR1 MNHEY, CDR2 SVGEGT. The CDR3 contains 15 residues. Trimming took 5 bases from V and 2 from J, leaving 14 bases between them. The CDR3 DNA is TGTGCCAGCAGTCCTCAGGGGATACTCACAGATACGCAGTATTTT. It codes for CASSPQGILTDTQYF.

This clonotype was observed once. The gene calls are TRBV6-2 or TRBV6-3 and TRBJ1-5; D may be TRBD1 (5 bases). Germline CDR1 MNHEY, CDR2 SVGEGT. Trimming took 2 bases from V and 0 from J, leaving 17 bases between them. The CDR3 runs to 18 residues. DNA of the CDR3: TGTGCCAGCAGTTACGTTTCGGCAGGGAAAGATAGCAATCAGCCCCAGCATTTT. Translating it yields CASSYVSAGKDSNQPQHF.

This clonotype was picked up many times. This sequence joins TRBV19 and TRBJ2-7; 9 bases fit TRBD2. Trimming removed 4 bases from V and 3 bases from J; junction bases left unmatched: 4. CDR1 is LNHDA, CDR2 SQIVND, per germline (reference sequence). The CDR3 has 14 residues. In nucleotides, the CDR3 is TGTGCCAGTAGTACAGCTAGCGGGATCTACGAGCAGTACTTC. Amino acids: CASSTASGIYEQYF.

This clonotype appeared many times. The chain employs TRBV20-1 and TRBJ1-5; D not resolved. Germline V gives CDR1 DFQATT, CDR2 SNEGSKA (reference sequence). This CDR3 spans 14 amino acids. The V gene lost 4 bases and the J gene lost 0 bases, with 10 bases spanning the gap. CDR3 sequence reads: CSAMGGGSNQPQHF. CDR3 coding DNA: TGCAGTGCTATGGGTGGAGGTAGCAATCAGCCCCAGCATTTT.

This clonotype was picked up many times. The gene calls are TRBV28 and TRBJ2-7; a possible D gene is TRBD1 (6 bases). There are 13 residues in the CDR3. Trimming removed 1 base from V and 5 bases from J, with 9 bases in between. The germline gives CDR1 MDHEN, CDR2 SYDVKM. The CDR3 spells CASSLYRAHEQYF. In DNA, the CDR3 is TGTGCCAGCAGTTTATACAGGGCCCACGAGCAGTACTTC.